This T cell receptor (beta chain) stems from a study of Tregs in tolerant kidney transplant recipients. Here immunoSEQ multiplex PCR was the method, and the copy in TCRdb shows in-frame clones only, minus some. Of just over 15,000 clones listed, 53% are singletons. As to this clone: The antigen is undetermined.

V was trimmed by 6 bases and J by 2 bases, leaving 9 bases between them. This CDR3 region has 13 residues. Germline V CDR1 and CDR2: LGHNT, FRNRAP. FACS sorting followed an approximately 6-day coculture of CFSE-labeled recipient PBMCs with irradiated graft donor PBMCs. This clonotype originated in a human patient who received a combined kidney and bone marrow transplant. This chain links TRBV12-5 with TRBJ2-3; possible D gene TRBD1, 5 bases. The specimen comprised CD4+ T cells from blood cultured with allogeneic cells, sampled before the transplant. The CDR3 loop is CASGPGNTDTQYF. The CDR3 coding sequence is TGTGCTAGTGGACCAGGGAACACAGATACGCAGTATTTT.